These T cell receptor beta chains were read from a single sample in a study of beta chain features in type 1 diabetes. The assay was immunoSEQ multiplex PCR, and TCRdb's table has in-frame clones only and misses some. The data contain about 650,000 clones, about an eighth of them singletons. The sample was naive CD4+ T cells from blood. These receptors were obtained from a man aged 25 to 40 with type 1 diabetes. Each CDR3 is given with its conserved first and last residue. The D gene is left open where the match is weak. Clone size is given for some rows only: seen once, a few or many times, or a class if the clone is expanded.

j_gene	len	v_gene	abundance	d_gene	CDR3aa	CDR3nt
TRBJ2-7	16	TRBV9	few	TRBD1	CASSVGWGTGGYEQYF	TGTGCCAGCAGCGTAGGCTGGGGGACAGGGGGCTACGAGCAGTACTTC
TRBJ2-3	15	TRBV11-3	few	TRBD2	CASSLGSGGADTQYF	TGTGCCAGCAGCTTGGGCAGCGGGGGGGCAGATACGCAGTATTTT
TRBJ2-7	16	TRBV28	few	.	CASNRRWVGGSYEQYF	TGTGCCAGCAATCGTCGTTGGGTCGGCGGCTCCTACGAGCAGTACTTC
TRBJ1-1	13	TRBV9	.	.	CASSASMNTEAFF	TGTGCCAGCAGCGCATCAATGAACACTGAAGCTTTCTTT
TRBJ2-7	12	TRBV30	few	.	CAWTGGIGEQYF	TGTGCCTGGACCGGCGGGATCGGCGAGCAGTACTTC
TRBJ1-1	15	TRBV10-3	.	.	CAISEPDIPNTEAFF	TGTGCCATCAGTGAACCGGACATTCCGAACACTGAAGCTTTCTTT
TRBJ2-5	17	TRBV9	few	TRBD2	CASSVGLAGMLMETQYF	TGTGCCAGCAGCGTGGGACTAGCGGGGATGTTAATGGAGACCCAGTACTTC
TRBJ1-5	15	TRBV19	few	TRBD1	CASRGTGVGNQPQHF	TGTGCCAGTAGGGGGACAGGGGTTGGCAATCAGCCCCAGCATTTT
TRBJ1-2	13	TRBV30	.	.	CAWSVRDLGGYTF	TGTGCCTGGAGTGTACGGGACCTAGGGGGCTACACCTTC
TRBJ2-2	17	TRBV7-2	few	TRBD1	CASSLVGTGLNTGELFF	TGTGCCAGCAGCTTAGTGGGGACAGGGCTGAACACCGGGGAGCTGTTTTTT
TRBJ1-5	11	TRBV20-1	.	.	CSAREDQPRHF	TGCAGTGCTAGAGAGGATCAGCCCCGGCATTTT
TRBJ2-3	12	TRBV29-1	few	.	CSVSYRPDTQYF	TGCAGCGTTTCATATCGACCTGATACGCAGTATTTT
TRBJ1-2	12	TRBV29-1	few	.	CSVGEVDGGYTF	TGCAGCGTTGGGGAGGTGGACGGCGGCTACACCTTC
TRBJ2-3	17	TRBV9	few	.	CASSVATEGASTDTQYF	TGTGCCAGCAGCGTAGCTACGGAGGGGGCGAGCACAGATACGCAGTATTTT
TRBJ1-4	15	TRBV30	few	TRBD1	CAWSAGTGTNEKLFF	TGTGCCTGGAGTGCCGGGACAGGGACTAATGAAAAACTGTTTTTT
TRBJ1-2	14	TRBV25-1	.	.	CASSDASASEGYTF	TGTGCCAGCAGCGATGCGTCGGCCTCGGAAGGCTACACCTTC
TRBJ2-7	14	TRBV9	.	.	CASSVTEGIYEQYF	TGTGCCAGCAGCGTAACAGAGGGGATCTACGAGCAGTACTTC
TRBJ2-5	15	TRBV7-2	.	.	CASSSTALSGVTQYF	TGTGCCAGCAGCTCGACGGCATTGTCAGGTGTGACCCAGTACTTC
TRBJ2-7	14	TRBV11-3	.	TRBD1	CASSLEQGAYEQYF	TGTGCCAGCAGCTTAGAGCAGGGGGCCTACGAGCAGTACTTC
TRBJ1-2	13	TRBV14	few	.	CASSQVLVFGYTF	TGTGCCAGCAGCCAAGTGTTGGTCTTCGGCTACACCTTC
TRBJ2-3	15	TRBV7-2	.	.	CASLDFGSLADTQYF	TGTGCCAGCTTGGACTTCGGCTCCCTAGCAGATACGCAGTATTTT
TRBJ2-7	16	TRBV19	.	TRBD1	CASSIDLRQGASEQYF	TGTGCCAGTAGTATAGATCTTCGTCAGGGGGCAAGCGAGCAGTACTTC
TRBJ2-3	12	TRBV28	few	.	CASSGRRDTQYF	TGTGCCAGCAGCGGAAGACGTGATACGCAGTATTTT
TRBJ2-3	13	TRBV5-4	.	.	CASSSSAVGTQYF	TGCGCCAGCAGCTCTTCCGCGGTGGGCACGCAGTATTTT
TRBJ2-2	16	TRBV4-2	few	.	CASSQRAVSPTGELFF	TGTGCCAGCAGCCAACGTGCCGTTTCCCCCACCGGGGAGCTGTTTTTT
TRBJ1-3	15	TRBV5-1	.	.	CASSLAGTSGNTIYF	TGCGCCAGCAGCTTGGCCGGGACCTCTGGAAACACCATATATTTT
TRBJ2-3	14	TRBV29-1	.	.	CSVRRADSTDTQYF	TGCAGCGTCAGGAGAGCCGACAGCACAGATACGCAGTATTTT
TRBJ2-1	16	TRBV19	few	.	CASSDPGSGVFNEQFF	TGTGCCAGTAGTGATCCGGGGTCAGGGGTCTTCAATGAGCAGTTCTTC
TRBJ2-5	14	TRBV9	.	TRBD1	CASSIRQGWETQYF	TGTGCCAGCAGCATTCGACAGGGTTGGGAGACCCAGTACTTC
TRBJ2-1	14	TRBV7-2	few	.	CASSLAGTYNEQFF	TGTGCCAGCAGCTTAGCCGGGACCTACAATGAGCAGTTCTTC
TRBJ2-3	17	TRBV28	few	TRBD2	CASSVSSAGGTTDTQYF	TGTGCCAGCTCAGTTTCCTCAGCGGGGGGGACCACAGATACGCAGTATTTT
TRBJ2-7	15	TRBV9	.	.	CASSVEGDHQYEQYF	TGTGCCAGCAGCGTAGAGGGAGACCATCAATACGAGCAGTACTTC
TRBJ2-1	15	TRBV19	.	TRBD2	CASSIGGGNYNEQFF	TGTGCCAGTAGTATCGGCGGGGGTAACTACAATGAGCAGTTCTTC
TRBJ2-5	13	TRBV6-1	.	.	CASRRGGSETQYF	TGTGCCAGCAGGCGGGGTGGGTCTGAGACCCAGTACTTC
TRBJ1-1	14	TRBV7-3	.	.	CASSHAGTNTEAFF	TGTGCCAGCAGCCATGCAGGAACAAACACTGAAGCTTTCTTT
TRBJ2-2	14	TRBV15	few	TRBD1	CATRTGADTGELFF	TGTGCCACCAGGACAGGGGCTGACACCGGGGAGCTGTTTTTT
TRBJ2-5	15	TRBV11-1	few	.	CASSPRLAPEETQYF	TGTGCCAGCAGCCCGCGACTGGCGCCTGAAGAGACCCAGTACTTC
TRBJ2-1	14	TRBV2	.	.	CASRPGTGYNEQFF	TGTGCCAGCAGGCCCGGGACGGGTTACAATGAGCAGTTCTTC
TRBJ2-3	15	TRBV6-5	.	TRBD2	CASSYAGGSTDTQYF	TGTGCCAGCAGTTACGCGGGGGGGAGCACAGATACGCAGTATTTT
TRBJ1-5	15	TRBV21-1	few	.	CASSKALVQGQPQHF	TGTGCCAGCAGCAAAGCCTTAGTACAGGGTCAGCCCCAGCATTTT
TRBJ1-6	12	TRBV10-3	.	TRBD1	CAIQGDNSPLHF	TGTGCCATCCAGGGGGATAATTCACCCCTCCACTTT
TRBJ2-5	14	TRBV13	.	.	CASSSWIGQETQYF	TGTGCCAGCAGCTCCTGGATCGGCCAAGAGACCCAGTACTTC
TRBJ2-3	13	TRBV5-1	.	.	CASSLPSTDTQYF	TGCGCCAGCAGCTTGCCGTCAACAGATACGCAGTATTTT
TRBJ2-3	15	TRBV7-2	few	.	CASSSRVMVEGTQYF	TGTGCCAGCAGCTCCCGAGTTATGGTCGAAGGTACGCAGTATTTT
TRBJ2-7	15	TRBV7-2	.	.	CASSPSYGTSYEQYF	TGTGCCAGCAGCCCGTCATACGGGACCTCCTACGAGCAGTACTTC
TRBJ2-7	15	TRBV9	.	TRBD2	CASSVGGLAGSEQYF	TGTGCCAGCAGCGTAGGCGGTCTAGCGGGGAGCGAGCAGTACTTC